These 5 T cell receptor beta chains came from one sample sequenced in a study of blood T cell repertoires in COVID-19. Libraries were prepared by immunoSEQ multiplex PCR; TCRdb keeps only in-frame clonotypes and omits some of them. This sample has about 250,000 clones, with approximately 84% found just once. Sequencing was done on a sample of PBMCs or T cells enriched from blood (not recorded which). These receptors were taken from a young man who had recovered from COVID-19.

This chain connects TRBV2 to TRBJ1-5; unclear D gene. With 8 bases removed from V and 8 bases from J, the gap between germline ends came to 10 bases. CDR1 SNHLY and CDR2 FYNNEI come from the germline V gene. The CDR3 totals 11 residues. CDR3 loop: CASGLLKPQHF. The CDR3 region has the DNA TGTGCCAGCGGACTCTTAAAGCCCCAGCATTTT.

The genes are TRBV27 and TRBJ1-6; D possibly corresponds to TRBD1 (6 bases). The CDR3 runs to 15 residues. Germline values: CDR1 MNHEY, CDR2 SMNVEV (reference sequence). The ends were cut back, 3 bases at V and 10 bases at J, with 16 bases in the middle. The CDR3: CASSFIPGDWSPLHF. CDR3 nucleotides: TGTGCCAGCAGTTTTATCCCAGGGGATTGGTCACCCCTCCACTTT.

V and J are TRBV5-4 and TRBJ2-7; 9 bases agree with TRBD2. The trim removed 2 bases at V and 2 bases at J, leaving 11 bases unmatched. The CDR3 length is 17 residues. Germline V gene sequence: CDR1 SGHNT, CDR2 YYREEE (reference sequence). This CDR3 is CASSFYSGGPIAYEQYF. In DNA form, the CDR3 reads TGTGCCAGCAGCTTTTATAGCGGGGGCCCTATCGCCTACGAGCAGTACTTC.

The chain is built from TRBV24-1 and TRBJ2-3; no firm D call. The ends were cut back, 1 base at V and 5 bases at J, with 9 bases in the middle. Germline V gene sequence: CDR1 KGHDR, CDR2 SFDVKD. This CDR3 comprises 14 residues. In nucleotides, the CDR3 is TGTGCCACCAGTGATTTTAGCCGCGGAGATACGCAGTATTTT. Its translation is CATSDFSRGDTQYF.

The CDR3 reads CASSLVGTLNTEAFF. CDR3 DNA sequence: TGTGCCAGCAGCTTAGTGGGGACACTGAACACTGAAGCTTTCTTT. The chain joins TRBV11-2 to TRBJ1-1; weak D call: TRBD1 (6 bases). The germline V gene encodes CDR1 SGHAT and CDR2 FQNNGV. The CDR3 has 15 residues. Trimming pared 1 base from V and 0 bases from J, leaving 9 bases between. Full variable domain (remainder filled in from reference TRBV11-2 and TRBJ1-1): EAGVAQSPRYKIIEKRQSVAFWCNPISGHATLYWYQQILGQGPKLLIQFQNNGVVDDSQLPKDRFSAERLKGVDSTLKIQPAKLEDSAVYLCASSLVGTLNTEAFFGQGTRLTVV.